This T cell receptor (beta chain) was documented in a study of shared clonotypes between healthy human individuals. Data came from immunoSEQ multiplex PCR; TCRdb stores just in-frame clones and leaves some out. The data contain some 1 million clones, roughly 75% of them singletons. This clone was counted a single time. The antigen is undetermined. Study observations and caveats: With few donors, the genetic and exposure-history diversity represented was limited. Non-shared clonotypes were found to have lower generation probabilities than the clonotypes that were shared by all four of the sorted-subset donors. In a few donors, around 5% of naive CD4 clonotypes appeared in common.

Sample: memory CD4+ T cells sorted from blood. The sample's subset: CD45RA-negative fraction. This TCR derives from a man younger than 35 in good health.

For the CDR3, the DNA is TGTGCCAGCAGGGTAGGGGGGGATAATTCACCCCTCCACTTT. It specifies CASRVGGDNSPLHF. This chain uses TRBV6-4 with TRBJ1-6; D perhaps matches TRBD1 (6 bases). The germline gives CDR1 MRHNA, CDR2 SNTAGT. This CDR3 comprises 14 residues. The V gene lost 6 bases and the J gene lost 5 bases, with 11 bases spanning the gap.